Shown below are 25 T cell receptor beta chains from a single sample sequenced in a study of CD8+CD57+ T cells in acquired aplastic anemia. Genomic DNA acted as the template from which TCR beta VDJ combination and CDR3 sequence profiling were carried out. TCRdb passed the reads through MiXCR, listing each CDR3 protein once. The sample contains under 200,000 distinct CDR3 sequences, around three fifths of which appear only once. The sequenced sample consisted of sorted CD4+, CD8+, or CD8+CD57+ T cells (not recorded which) from PBMCs. Receptors were obtained from a human donor with severe aplastic anemia or a healthy control (not recorded which).

V gene TRBV7-9 combines with J gene TRBJ2-7, with D hard to call. The CDR3 sequence is 13 residues long. V lost 4 bases and J lost 2, with 9 bases in between. Germline assignment: CDR1 SEHNR and CDR2 FQNEAQ (reference sequence). As DNA, the CDR3 is TGTGCCAGCAGCTCGCAGCTTACCTACGAGCAGTACTTC. Protein sequence: CASSSQLTYEQYF.

J is TRBJ2-2 and V is TRBV7-9; unclear D gene. The ends were cut back, 3 bases at V and 6 bases at J, with 5 bases in the middle. The CDR3 has 12 residues. The germline V gene has CDR1 SEHNR and CDR2 FQNEAQ (reference sequence). DNA of the CDR3: TGTGCCAGCAGCTTCTTCGCCGGGGAGCTGTTTTTT. As protein: CASSFFAGELFF.

CDR3 sequence: CASSLDWGRDTQYF. CDR3 sequence (DNA): TGCGCCAGCAGCTTGGACTGGGGAAGAGATACGCAGTATTTT. The V call is TRBV5-1, the J call TRBJ2-3; no clear D. Germline V gene sequence: CDR1 SGHRS, CDR2 YFSETQ. The CDR3 has 14 amino acids. The V and J ends lost 0 bases and 5 bases respectively, with 10 bases between them.

A few counts support this clonotype. This sequence joins TRBV5-1 and TRBJ2-3; D remains unclear. V shed 1 base and J shed 2 bases, with 8 bases lying between them. The CDR3 contains 14 residues. Looked up from germline, CDR1 is SGHRS and CDR2 is YFSETQ. For the CDR3, the DNA is TGCGCCAGCAGCTTGTCGGCTCTCACAGATACGCAGTATTTT. This translates into CASSLSALTDTQYF.

This clonotype showed up just a few times. This chain connects TRBV2 to TRBJ2-1; D may be TRBD1 (6 bases). V shed 4 bases and J shed 9 bases, with 13 bases lying between them. CDR3 length equals 13 residues. Per the germline V gene, CDR1 is SNHLY and CDR2 is FYNNEI. The DNA for the CDR3 is TGTGCCAGCAGTGCAACAGGGAGCACTGAGCAGTTCTTC. The encoded protein is CASSATGSTEQFF.

This clonotype appeared a few times. This chain links TRBV7-8 with TRBJ2-3; D unclear. The CDR3 has 15 residues. Germline CDR1 reads SGHVS; CDR2 reads FQNEAQ. V dropped 3 bases and J dropped 0 bases, with 10 bases sitting between them. CDR3 residues: CASSFYFASTDTQYF. CDR3 nucleotides: TGTGCCAGCAGCTTCTATTTTGCTAGCACAGATACGCAGTATTTT.

This clonotype was detected once. The chain is built from TRBV9 and TRBJ2-3; no firm D call. The ends were cut back, 2 bases at V and 6 bases at J, with 4 bases in the middle. Germline CDR1 reads SGDLS; CDR2 reads YYNGEE. The CDR3 is 11 residues long. In DNA, the CDR3 is TGTGCCAGCAGCGTTTTGGATACGCAGTATTTT. Amino acids: CASSVLDTQYF.

V gene TRBV7-2 combines with J gene TRBJ2-7; no reliable D call. CDR1 is SGHTA, CDR2 FQGNSA, per germline. The CDR3 extends over 12 amino acids. Trimming took 6 bases from V and 2 from J, leaving 8 bases between them. The CDR3 DNA sequence: TGTGCCAGCAGTCGGACCACCTACGAGCAGTACTTC. Translation gives CASSRTTYEQYF.

DNA for the CDR3: TGTGCCAGCAGCGGATGGACAGGGGGCATGTACGAGCAGTACTTC. Protein: CASSGWTGGMYEQYF. The rearrangement links TRBV9 to TRBJ2-7; 11 bases are a match to TRBD1. Germline CDR1 reads SGDLS; CDR2 reads YYNGEE. The V segment lost 3 bases and the J segment 4 bases; nucleotides outside the gene matches: 6. The CDR3 covers 15 residues.

The CDR3 DNA reads as TGTGCCATCCAAGCGGCAGATAACACCATATATTTT. Amino acids: CAIQAADNTIYF. The rearrangement uses TRBV10-3 and TRBJ1-3; no clear D. This CDR3 is 12 amino acids long. Germline V gene sequence: CDR1 ENHRY, CDR2 SYGVKD. V was clipped by 8 bases and J by 7 bases, with 12 bases between them.

As concerns this clonotype: At one of its ends the junction is not consistent with the germline gene, which may arise from a read error. This rearrangement joins TRBV5-1 to TRBJ2-7; 8 positions agree with TRBD1. The CDR3 is made up of 15 amino acids. Germline V lookup: CDR1 SGHRS, CDR2 YFSETQ. CDR3 amino acids: CASSLGQGGTYKQYF. The CDR3 DNA reads as TGTGCCAGCAGCTTAGGACAGGGTGGAACCTACAAGCAGTACTTC.

The chain couples TRBV15 to TRBJ1-2; 9 bases are shared with TRBD1. Germline V gene data show CDR1 as LNHNV and CDR2 as YYDKDF (reference sequence). The CDR3 has 14 amino acids. The J segment lost 8 bases and the V segment lost 0 bases, leaving 4 bases of the junction unmatched. The CDR3 here is CATSREGQGMGYTF. Here the CDR3 DNA reads TGTGCCACCAGCAGAGAGGGACAGGGTATGGGCTACACCTTC.

This sequence joins TRBV7-8 and TRBJ2-7; the D gene is possibly TRBD1 (6 bases). This CDR3 is built from 15 residues. Trimming took 1 base from V and 4 from J, leaving 14 bases between them. Germline lookup yields CDR1 SGHVS and CDR2 FQNEAQ. The CDR3 coding sequence is TGTGCCAGCAGCTTAGGTCCCGGACAGCAGTACGAGCAGTACTTC. Amino acids: CASSLGPGQQYEQYF.

The chain links TRBV6-1 to TRBJ1-4; 7 nucleotides match TRBD1. V was clipped by 4 bases and J by 7 bases; unmatched bases: 12. Germline CDR1 is MNHNS and CDR2 is SASEGT. This CDR3 is built from 16 residues. In DNA form, the CDR3 reads TGTGCCAGCAGTGCGACCGGGACAGATCTTTTTGAAAAACTGTTTTTT. This codes for CASSATGTDLFEKLFF.

This clonotype has at least ten counts. V is TRBV2 and J is TRBJ2-7; 9 bases line up with TRBD2. The germline V gene has CDR1 SNHLY and CDR2 FYNNEI. The J segment lost 1 base and the V segment lost 6 bases, leaving 7 bases of the junction unmatched. The CDR3 is 15 residues long. The CDR3 loop is CASRVAGDISYEQYF. CDR3 coding DNA: TGTGCCAGCAGAGTAGCGGGGGATATTTCCTACGAGCAGTACTTC. Full variable domain (outside the CDR3, taken from reference TRBV2 and TRBJ2-7): EPEVTQTPSHQVTQMGQEVILRCVPISNHLYFYWYRQILGQKVEFLVSFYNNEISEKSEIFDDQFSVERPDGSNFTLKIRSTKLEDSAMYFCASRVAGDISYEQYFGPGTRLTVT.

This rearrangement joins TRBV7-2 to TRBJ2-5, with 10 bases fitting TRBD2. V was pared by 0 bases and J by 1 base, with 11 bases of the junction left unmatched. The CDR3 has 19 amino acids. Germline CDR1 SGHTA, CDR2 FQGNSA. CDR3 protein: CASSLARGGLAAIQETQYF. CDR3 sequence (DNA): TGTGCCAGCAGCTTAGCGCGTGGCGGACTAGCGGCCATCCAAGAGACCCAGTACTTC.

This clonotype was recorded a few times. In DNA, the CDR3 is TGTGCCAGCAGCCAACAGGATCAGAACACTGAAGCTTTCTTT. It specifies CASSQQDQNTEAFF. V is TRBV3-1 and J is TRBJ1-1; D uncertain. CDR3 length: 14 amino acids. Germline V gene data show CDR1 as LGHDT and CDR2 as YNNKEL (reference sequence). V lost 2 bases to trimming and J lost 1 base, with 8 bases between them.

The rearrangement links TRBV7-3 to TRBJ2-1; 13 bases agree with TRBD2. Per the germline V gene, CDR1 is SGHTA and CDR2 is FQGTGA. The CDR3 contains 19 residues. J gave up 6 bases and V 5 bases, and 16 bases lay outside the gene matches. The CDR3 sequence: CASSEDDFRGLAGLNEQFF. The CDR3 DNA reads as TGTGCCAGCAGCGAAGATGACTTTAGGGGACTAGCGGGACTCAATGAGCAGTTCTTC.

The chain is built from TRBV25-1 and TRBJ1-2, with D maybe TRBD1 (5 bases). CDR3 size: 13 residues. Trimming stripped 8 bases from V and 3 bases from J, with 13 bases between. CDR1 MGHDK and CDR2 SYGVNS come from the germline V gene. The CDR3 is CASGWGGDYGYTF. CDR3 nucleotide sequence: TGTGCCAGCGGGTGGGGGGGGGACTATGGCTACACCTTC.

In its sample, this clonotype was seen a few times. J is TRBJ1-6 and V is TRBV15, with 8 bases matching TRBD1. The CDR3 runs to 15 residues. CDR1 and CDR2 (germline): LNHNV, YYDKDF (reference sequence). Trimming at V came to 4 bases and at J to 5 bases, leaving 4 bases not matched to a gene. The CDR3 region has the DNA TGTGCCACCAGCAACAGACAGGGGAATAATTCACCCCTCCACTTT. Amino acid sequence: CATSNRQGNNSPLHF.

The chain recombines TRBV10-3 with TRBJ1-1, with D maybe TRBD1 (5 bases). V was clipped by 0 bases and J by 7 bases, with 21 bases between them. CDR3 length equals 17 residues. Germline V CDR1 and CDR2: ENHRY, SYGVKD. The CDR3 reads CAISESPGQGRRSEAFF. CDR3 nucleotide sequence: TGTGCCATCAGTGAGTCCCCAGGGCAGGGCCGTAGGAGTGAAGCTTTCTTT.

The CDR3 here is CASSELATGFSGNTIYF. The DNA of the CDR3 is TGTGCCAGCAGTGAATTAGCAACAGGGTTTTCTGGAAACACCATATATTTT. The chain employs TRBV25-1 and TRBJ1-3; D perhaps matches TRBD1 (6 bases). Trimming took off 1 base at V and 1 base at J, with 14 bases between the two ends. The germline V gene encodes CDR1 MGHDK and CDR2 SYGVNS. The CDR3 spans 17 residues. Full variable domain (rest looked up from reference TRBV25-1 and TRBJ1-3): EADIYQTPRYLVIGTGKKITLECSQTMGHDKMYWYQQDPGMELHLIHYSYGVNSTEKGDLSSESTVSRIRTEHFPLTLESARPSHTSQYLCASSELATGFSGNTIYFGEGSWLTVV.

The chain combines TRBV29-1 with TRBJ2-1; 8 bases are a match to TRBD2. The ends lost 4 bases at V and 6 bases at J; junction bases unmatched: 8. Germline assignment: CDR1 SQVTM and CDR2 ANQGSEA. The CDR3 contains 14 residues. This CDR3 reads CSVAGGGPSNEQFF. As DNA, the CDR3 is TGCAGCGTTGCAGGCGGGGGGCCGAGCAATGAGCAGTTCTTC.

The J gene is TRBJ2-7, the V gene TRBV11-1; the match to TRBD2 covers 13 bases. Germline-derived CDR1 and CDR2 are SGHAT and FQDESV (reference sequence). The V segment lost 5 bases and the J segment 3 bases; nucleotides outside the gene matches: 7. The CDR3 is made up of 16 amino acids. This CDR3 reads CASSHWTSGGIYEQYF. The DNA for the CDR3 is TGTGCCAGCAGCCACTGGACTAGCGGGGGTATCTACGAGCAGTACTTC.

The V and J genes are TRBV29-1 and TRBJ1-1; D is uncertain. The germline CDR1 and CDR2 sequences are SQVTM and ANQGSEA. V lost 8 bases, J lost 4 bases, and 17 bases lay in between. This CDR3 has 13 residues. CDR3 bases: TGCAGCACATCTGACACTCCAAGCACTGAAGCTTTCTTT. It is translated as CSTSDTPSTEAFF.